Listed here are 10 T cell receptor beta chains from one sample, sequenced in a study of T cell responses to AZD1222 COVID-19 vaccine. Repertoires were generated with immunoSEQ multiplex PCR, while TCRdb's copy carries only in-frame clones and drops some. The sample records around 30,000 clones, approximately 90% being singletons. Source: peripheral blood, taken on day 0 of AZD1222 vaccination. The receptors derive from an adult in good health.

In its sample, this clone was seen once. V usage is TRBV11-2 and J usage is TRBJ1-4; 7 bases align to TRBD1. CDR1 SGHAT and CDR2 FQNNGV come from the germline V gene. V lost 6 bases and J lost 0; bases outside the gene matches: 13. CDR3 size: 18 residues. The CDR3 reads CASRIQGGGIATNEKLFF. DNA of the CDR3: TGTGCCAGCAGAATCCAGGGGGGTGGTATAGCAACTAATGAAAAACTGTTTTTT.

This chain uses TRBV27 with TRBJ2-7, with 11 nucleotides matching TRBD1. Germline loops: CDR1 MNHEY, CDR2 SMNVEV (reference sequence). J gave up 4 bases and V 4 bases, and 12 bases lay outside the gene matches. The CDR3 spans 17 residues. The CDR3 sequence: CASSYMTGTGGIYEQYF. The CDR3 DNA follows: TGTGCCAGCAGTTATATGACCGGGACAGGGGGGATATACGAGCAGTACTTC.

The genes are TRBV24-1 and TRBJ1-1, with a weak D call TRBD1 (5 bases). The germline CDR1 and CDR2 sequences are KGHDR and SFDVKD. This CDR3 region has 17 residues. Trimming removed 3 bases at V and 0 bases at J, with 16 bases between. CDR3 sequence: CATSDAALGTLNTEAFF. CDR3 DNA: TGTGCCACCAGTGATGCCGCCTTAGGGACTCTGAACACTGAAGCTTTCTTT.

The count of this clone is one. The chain links TRBV9 to TRBJ1-2; a possible D gene is TRBD1 (6 bases). The CDR3 extends over 14 amino acids. V was clipped by 3 bases and J by 5 bases, with 14 bases between them. The V gene's germline CDR1 is SGDLS and CDR2 YYNGEE. CDR3 nucleotides: TGTGCCAGCAGCGCCCTGGACAGTATATATGGCTACACCTTC. Its protein product is CASSALDSIYGYTF.

The chain joins TRBV5-1 to TRBJ2-3; D ambiguous. This CDR3 is built from 17 residues. V lost 0 bases to trimming and J lost 1 base, with 15 bases between them. The germline gives CDR1 SGHRS, CDR2 YFSETQ. CDR3 in DNA: TGCGCCAGCAGCTTGGCCAGTTCGGTGACTGGCACAGATACGCAGTATTTT. Amino acid sequence: CASSLASSVTGTDTQYF.

The chain employs TRBV4-1 and TRBJ1-2; D is undetermined. The V gene's germline CDR1 is MGHRA and CDR2 YSYEKL. The CDR3 extends over 13 amino acids. V lost 5 bases to trimming and J lost 7 bases, with 14 bases between them. CDR3 sequence reads: CASSTTEDFGYTF. As DNA, the CDR3 is TGCGCCAGCAGCACCACAGAAGATTTTGGCTACACCTTC.

V and J are TRBV3-1 (or the pseudogene TRBV3-2) and TRBJ1-2; D unclear. V was cut by 1 base and J by 4 bases, with 10 bases left in between. There are 14 residues in the CDR3. Germline CDR1 is LGHDT and CDR2 is YNNKEL (reference sequence). The CDR3 DNA reads TGTGCCAGCAGCCAAGTCGGCGGATTCTATGGCTACACCTTC. It yields the protein CASSQVGGFYGYTF.

The rearrangement links TRBV28 to TRBJ2-3; 10 bases map to TRBD1. The V gene end was trimmed by 6 bases and the J gene end by 3 bases; junction bases not matched to a gene: 3. This CDR3 is 14 amino acids long. CDR1 and CDR2 from the germline V gene are MDHEN and SYDVKM. The CDR3 here is CASSRTGGTDTQYF. The CDR3 nucleotides are TGTGCCAGCAGCAGGACAGGGGGGACAGATACGCAGTATTTT.

This chain connects TRBV30 to TRBJ1-2; D unclear. Germline CDR1 is GTSNPN and CDR2 is SVGIG (reference sequence). V was trimmed by 0 bases and J by 8 bases, leaving 13 bases between them. The length of the CDR3 is 13 residues. CDR3 loop: CAWSVWQLDGYTF. The CDR3 DNA is TGTGCCTGGAGTGTATGGCAGCTAGACGGCTACACCTTC.

On this clone itself: At one of its ends the junction is not consistent with the germline gene, which may arise from a read error. This rearrangement joins TRBV6-5 to TRBJ1-1; D unresolved. This CDR3 is 11 amino acids long. From germline, CDR1 is MNHEY and CDR2 SVGAGI. In nucleotides, the CDR3 is TGTGCCAGCAGTTGGAACAGTGAAGCTTTCTTT. Encoded protein: CASSWNSEAFF.